The 12 T cell receptor beta chains below all came from one sample that was sequenced in a study of T cells after yellow fever vaccination. TCRdb ran MiXCR on the 5' RACE reads and lists one entry per CDR3 protein. The top ten clones hold more than 13% of a sample with about 630,000 distinct CDR3 sequences, 9% to 15% of them seen once. The material sequenced was PBMCs, taken on the day of the yellow fever booster vaccination. The receptors originated from a man younger than 40 who received the YFV17D yellow fever vaccine.

The J gene is TRBJ2-5, the V gene TRBV27, with 7 bases matching TRBD2. The CDR3 is made up of 15 amino acids. V trimming: 5 bases; J trimming: 5 bases; junction bases outside the gene matches: 11. Per the germline V gene, CDR1 is MNHEY and CDR2 is SMNVEV (reference sequence). The CDR3 nucleotides are TGTGCCAGCAGTCAGACGGGGGGTGGATTGGAGACCCAGTACTTC. Translating gives CASSQTGGGLETQYF.

This clonotype has only a few counts. The chain recombines TRBV12-3 or TRBV12-4 with TRBJ1-5; D remains ambiguous. The CDR3 loop spans 12 amino acids. V dropped 6 bases and J dropped 8 bases, with 11 bases sitting between them. The CDR3 DNA is TGTGCCAGCAGCACCCCGCCCGAGCCCCAGCATTTT. This codes for CASSTPPEPQHF.

The table lists this clonotype with a few counts. This chain uses TRBV29-1 with TRBJ1-2; D unresolved. This CDR3 comprises 11 residues. V dropped 6 bases and J dropped 6 bases, with 11 bases sitting between them. The germline V gene has CDR1 SQVTM and CDR2 ANQGSEA. This CDR3 reads CSVRRFNGYTF. Written as DNA, the CDR3 is TGCAGCGTACGAAGGTTCAATGGCTACACCTTC.

This clonotype turned up a few times. This chain connects TRBV12-3 or TRBV12-4 to TRBJ2-7; D is uncertain. V dropped 6 bases and J dropped 1 base, with 10 bases sitting between them. CDR3 length equals 13 residues. The DNA for the CDR3 is TGTGCCAGCAGGCCATCCTGGTCCTACGAGCAGTACTTC. Its translation is CASRPSWSYEQYF.

The genes are TRBV29-1 and TRBJ2-7; perhaps TRBD2 as D (6 bases). This CDR3 is built from 12 residues. Germline V lookup: CDR1 SQVTM, CDR2 ANQGSEA. Trimming cost V 6 bases and J 3 bases, with 12 bases left between them. The CDR3 spells CSVFSGVYEQYF. CDR3 DNA: TGCAGCGTATTTAGCGGAGTCTACGAGCAGTACTTC.

The CDR3 here is CASSMITDTSGANVLTF. The CDR3 nucleotides read TGTGCCAGCAGTATGATCACAGACACCTCTGGGGCCAACGTCCTGACTTTC. The chain combines TRBV6-1 with TRBJ2-6; no reliable D call. This CDR3 is built from 17 residues. V gave up 5 bases and J gave up 0 bases, with 14 bases separating them. CDR1 is MNHNS, CDR2 SASEGT, per germline.

This clonotype has a count of ten or more. V gene TRBV29-1 combines with J gene TRBJ2-7; D unresolved. CDR1 SQVTM and CDR2 ANQGSEA come from the germline V gene. V gave up 1 base and J gave up 6 bases, with 10 bases separating them. The CDR3 runs to 12 residues. Written as DNA, the CDR3 is TGCAGCGTTGAAGGGCCGAGTTCCGAGCAGTACTTC. This sequence encodes CSVEGPSSEQYF.

The rearrangement links TRBV28 to TRBJ2-7; D is ambiguous. Germline V gene data show CDR1 as MDHEN and CDR2 as SYDVKM. CDR3 size: 14 residues. V lost 11 bases, J lost 0 bases, and 17 bases lay in between. The CDR3 DNA is TGTGCCGGCGCCCGCACGGCAAGCTCCTACGAGCAGTACTTC. Translating gives CAGARTASSYEQYF.

In this sample, this clonotype turned up a few times. The chain's CDR3 is CASSSGTVYYEQYF. Here the CDR3 DNA reads TGTGCCAGCAGTAGCGGGACAGTCTACTACGAGCAGTACTTC. The genes are TRBV6-1 and TRBJ2-7; D may match TRBD1 or TRBD2 (7 bases each). This CDR3 has 14 residues. Trimming took off 5 bases at V and 3 bases at J, with 14 bases between the two ends. Germline V gene data show CDR1 as MNHNS and CDR2 as SASEGT.

The V gene is TRBV5-1, the J gene TRBJ2-5, with 8 bases aligning to TRBD2. The CDR3 runs 13 residues. V trimming: 7 bases; J trimming: 4 bases; junction bases outside the gene matches: 6. The germline CDR1 and CDR2 sequences are SGHRS and YFSETQ. CDR3 region: CASREGNGETQYF. DNA for the CDR3: TGCGCCAGCCGGGAGGGTAACGGAGAGACCCAGTACTTC.

V and J are TRBV2 and TRBJ2-1, with 9 bases identical to TRBD2. This CDR3 is built from 20 residues. Germline V gene lookup returns CDR1 SNHLY and CDR2 FYNNEI. V lost 0 bases to trimming and J lost 4 bases; unmatched junction nucleotides: 16. The CDR3 protein is CASSEALRASGAPGYNEQFF. The CDR3, as DNA: TGTGCCAGCAGTGAAGCGCTTAGGGCTAGCGGGGCTCCTGGGTACAATGAGCAGTTCTTC.

The gene calls are TRBV2 and TRBJ1-2; 11 positions match TRBD1. Germline V CDR1 and CDR2: SNHLY, FYNNEI. CDR3 length: 17 amino acids. With V trimmed by 4 bases and J by 6 bases, 13 bases remained unmatched. CDR3 sequence (DNA): TGTGCCAGCAGTGCCGACAGACAGGGACAGGGGGTCGATGGCTACACCTTC. The encoded protein is CASSADRQGQGVDGYTF.